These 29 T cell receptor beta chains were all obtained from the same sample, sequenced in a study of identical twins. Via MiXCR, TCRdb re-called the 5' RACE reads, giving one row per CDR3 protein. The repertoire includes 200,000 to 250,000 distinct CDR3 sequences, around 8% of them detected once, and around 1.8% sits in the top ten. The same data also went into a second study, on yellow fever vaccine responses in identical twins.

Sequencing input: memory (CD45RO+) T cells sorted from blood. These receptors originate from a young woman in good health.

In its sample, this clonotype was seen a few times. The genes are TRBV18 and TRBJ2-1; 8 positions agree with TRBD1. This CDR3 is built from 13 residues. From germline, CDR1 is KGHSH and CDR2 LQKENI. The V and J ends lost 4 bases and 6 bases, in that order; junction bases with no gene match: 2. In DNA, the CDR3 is TGTGCCAGCTCACGCCAGGGGGCCAATGAGCAGTTCTTC. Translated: CASSRQGANEQFF.

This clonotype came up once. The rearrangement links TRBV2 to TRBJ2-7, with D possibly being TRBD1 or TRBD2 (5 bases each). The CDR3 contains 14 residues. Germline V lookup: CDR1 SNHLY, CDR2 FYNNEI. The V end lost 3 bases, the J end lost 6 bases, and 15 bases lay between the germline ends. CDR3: CASSEGVRMAEQYF. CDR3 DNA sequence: TGTGCCAGCAGTGAGGGGGTAAGGATGGCCGAGCAGTACTTC.

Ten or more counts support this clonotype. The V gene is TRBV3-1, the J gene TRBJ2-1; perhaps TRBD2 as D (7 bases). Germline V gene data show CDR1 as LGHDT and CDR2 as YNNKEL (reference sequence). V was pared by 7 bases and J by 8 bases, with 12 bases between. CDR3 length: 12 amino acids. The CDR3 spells CASNKGGDEQFF. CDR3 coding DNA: TGTGCCAGCAACAAAGGGGGGGATGAGCAGTTCTTC.

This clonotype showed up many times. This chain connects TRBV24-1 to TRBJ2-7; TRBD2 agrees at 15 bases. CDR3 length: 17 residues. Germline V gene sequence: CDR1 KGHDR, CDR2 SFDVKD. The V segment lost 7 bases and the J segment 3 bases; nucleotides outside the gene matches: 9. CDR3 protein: CATSGLAGGDNVYEQYF. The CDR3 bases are TGTGCCACCAGCGGACTAGCGGGAGGGGATAACGTCTACGAGCAGTACTTC.

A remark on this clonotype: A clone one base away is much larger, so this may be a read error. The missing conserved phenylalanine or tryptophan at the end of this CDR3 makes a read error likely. The CDR3 DNA sequence: TGTGCCAGCAGCTTAGACTCAAAAGAGACCCAGTACTCC. Its protein is CASSLDSKETQYS. The chain has TRBV7-9 and TRBJ2-5, with D hard to call. The V gene's germline CDR1 is SEHNR and CDR2 FQNEAQ (reference sequence). V lost 1 base and J lost 3, with 6 bases in between. The CDR3 length is 13 residues.

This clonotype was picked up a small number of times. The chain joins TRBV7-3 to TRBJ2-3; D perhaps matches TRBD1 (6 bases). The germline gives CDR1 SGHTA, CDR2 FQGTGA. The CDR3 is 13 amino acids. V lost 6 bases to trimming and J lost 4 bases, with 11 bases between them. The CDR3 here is CASRHRDADTQYF. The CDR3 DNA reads TGTGCCAGCAGACACAGGGATGCAGATACGCAGTATTTT.

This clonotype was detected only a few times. In DNA, the CDR3 is TGTGCCAGCAGCTTAAGTCCGGGGGGTAGGATCGCAGATACGCAGTATTTT. This sequence encodes CASSLSPGGRIADTQYF. The rearrangement uses TRBV11-2 and TRBJ2-3; 7 bases map to TRBD2. The CDR3 covers 17 residues. Germline-derived CDR1 and CDR2 are SGHAT and FQNNGV. V shed 2 bases and J 4 bases; nucleotides not matched to a gene: 12.

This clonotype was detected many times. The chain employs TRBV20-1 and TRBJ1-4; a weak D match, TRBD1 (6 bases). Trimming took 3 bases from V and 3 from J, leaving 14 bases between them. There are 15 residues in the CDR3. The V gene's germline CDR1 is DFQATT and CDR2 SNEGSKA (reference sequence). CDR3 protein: CSASTRTEPNEKLFF. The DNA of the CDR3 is TGCAGTGCTAGCACTAGGACAGAGCCTAATGAAAAACTGTTTTTT.

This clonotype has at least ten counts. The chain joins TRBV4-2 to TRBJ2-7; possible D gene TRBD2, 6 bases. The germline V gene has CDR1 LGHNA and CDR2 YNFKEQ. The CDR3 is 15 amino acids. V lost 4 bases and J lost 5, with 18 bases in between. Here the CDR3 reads CASSLGTGALHEQYF. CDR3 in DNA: TGTGCCAGCAGCCTTGGGACGGGAGCCCTTCACGAGCAGTACTTC.

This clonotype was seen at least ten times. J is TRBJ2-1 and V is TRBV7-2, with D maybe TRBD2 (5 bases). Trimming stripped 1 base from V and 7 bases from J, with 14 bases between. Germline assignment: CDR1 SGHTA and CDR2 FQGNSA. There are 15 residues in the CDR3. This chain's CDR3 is CASSLGGLAKNEQFF. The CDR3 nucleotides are TGTGCCAGCAGCTTAGGAGGGCTAGCTAAGAATGAGCAGTTCTTC.

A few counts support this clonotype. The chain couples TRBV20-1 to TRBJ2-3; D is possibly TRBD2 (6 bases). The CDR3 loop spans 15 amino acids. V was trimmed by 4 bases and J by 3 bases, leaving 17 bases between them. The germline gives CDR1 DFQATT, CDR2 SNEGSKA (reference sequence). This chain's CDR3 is CSATPAGRRTDTQYF. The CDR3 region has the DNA TGCAGTGCTACCCCGGCAGGGAGGAGGACAGATACGCAGTATTTT.

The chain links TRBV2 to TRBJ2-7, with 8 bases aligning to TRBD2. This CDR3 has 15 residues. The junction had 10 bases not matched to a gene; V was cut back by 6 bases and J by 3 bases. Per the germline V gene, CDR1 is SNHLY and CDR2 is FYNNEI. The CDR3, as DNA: TGTGCCAGCAGAGGCACTAGCGGAGCTCTCTACGAGCAGTACTTC. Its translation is CASRGTSGALYEQYF.

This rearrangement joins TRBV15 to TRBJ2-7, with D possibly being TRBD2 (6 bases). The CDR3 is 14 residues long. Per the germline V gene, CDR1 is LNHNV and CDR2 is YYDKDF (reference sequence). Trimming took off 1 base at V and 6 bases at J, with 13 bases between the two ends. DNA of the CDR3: TGTGCCACCAGCAGAGCCGGGGGAGGCGGCGAGCAGTACTTC. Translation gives CATSRAGGGGEQYF.

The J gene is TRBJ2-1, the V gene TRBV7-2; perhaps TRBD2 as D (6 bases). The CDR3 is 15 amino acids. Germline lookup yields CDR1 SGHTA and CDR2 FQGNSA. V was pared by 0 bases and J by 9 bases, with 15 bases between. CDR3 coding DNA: TGTGCCAGCAGCTTAGCGGCGTCCCGGGGGAGTGAGCAGTTCTTC. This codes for CASSLAASRGSEQFF. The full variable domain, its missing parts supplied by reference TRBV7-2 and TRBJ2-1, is GAGVSQSPSNKVTEKGKDVELRCDPISGHTALYWYRQSLGQGLEFLIYFQGNSAPDKSGLPSDRFSAERTGGSVSTLTIQRTQQEDSAVYLCASSLAASRGSEQFFGPGTRLTVL.

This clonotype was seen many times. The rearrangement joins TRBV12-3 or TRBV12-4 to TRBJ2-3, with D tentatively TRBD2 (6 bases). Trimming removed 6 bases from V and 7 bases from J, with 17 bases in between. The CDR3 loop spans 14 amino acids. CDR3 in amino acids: CASRPGTDPNTQYF. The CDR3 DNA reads TGTGCCAGCAGACCCGGGACTGACCCGAATACGCAGTATTTT.

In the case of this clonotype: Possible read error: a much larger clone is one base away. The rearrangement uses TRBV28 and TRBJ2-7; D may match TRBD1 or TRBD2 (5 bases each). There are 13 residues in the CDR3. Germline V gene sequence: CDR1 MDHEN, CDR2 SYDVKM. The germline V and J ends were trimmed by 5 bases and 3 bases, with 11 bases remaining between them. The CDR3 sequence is CASSPGRSYEQYF. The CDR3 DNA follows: TGTGCCAGCAGTCCGGGACGGAGCTACGAGCAGTACTTC.

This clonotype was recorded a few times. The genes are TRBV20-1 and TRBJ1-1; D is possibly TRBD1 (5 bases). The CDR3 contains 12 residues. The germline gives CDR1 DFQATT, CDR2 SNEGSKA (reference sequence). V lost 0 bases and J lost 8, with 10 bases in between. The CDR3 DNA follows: TGCAGTGCTAGAGAGCCGGGACCCGAAGCTTTCTTT. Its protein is CSAREPGPEAFF.

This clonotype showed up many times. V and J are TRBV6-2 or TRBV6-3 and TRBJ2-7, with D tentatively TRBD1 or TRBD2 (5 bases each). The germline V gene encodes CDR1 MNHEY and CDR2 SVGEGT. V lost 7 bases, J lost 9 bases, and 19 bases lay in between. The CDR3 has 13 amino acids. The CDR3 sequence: CASTTGTPLVQYF. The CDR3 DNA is TGTGCCAGCACTACCGGGACCCCGTTGGTGCAGTACTTC.

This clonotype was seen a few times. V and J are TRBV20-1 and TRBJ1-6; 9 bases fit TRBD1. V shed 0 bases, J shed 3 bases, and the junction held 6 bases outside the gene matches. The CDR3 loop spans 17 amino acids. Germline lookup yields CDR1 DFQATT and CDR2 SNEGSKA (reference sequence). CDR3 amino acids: CSARDRDRDRYNSPLHF. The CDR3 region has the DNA TGCAGTGCTAGAGACCGGGACAGGGACCGCTATAATTCACCCCTCCACTTT.

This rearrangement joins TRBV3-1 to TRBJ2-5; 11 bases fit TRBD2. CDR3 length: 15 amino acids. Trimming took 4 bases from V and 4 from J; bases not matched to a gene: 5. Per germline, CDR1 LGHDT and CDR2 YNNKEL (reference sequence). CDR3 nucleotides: TGTGCCAGCAGCCTACTAGCGGGAGTTGTAGAGACCCAGTACTTC. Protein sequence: CASSLLAGVVETQYF.

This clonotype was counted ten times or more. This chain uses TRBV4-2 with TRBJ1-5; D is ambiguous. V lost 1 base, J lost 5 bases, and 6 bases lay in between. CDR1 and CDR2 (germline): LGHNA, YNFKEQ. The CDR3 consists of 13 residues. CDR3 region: CASSQAADQPQHF. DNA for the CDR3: TGTGCCAGCAGCCAAGCCGCTGATCAGCCCCAGCATTTT.

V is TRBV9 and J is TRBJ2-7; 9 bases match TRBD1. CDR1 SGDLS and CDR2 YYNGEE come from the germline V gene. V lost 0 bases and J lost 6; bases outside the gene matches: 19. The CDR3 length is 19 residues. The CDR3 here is CASSVGWGQGFGTLSEQYF. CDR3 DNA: TGTGCCAGCAGCGTAGGCTGGGGACAGGGTTTTGGGACCTTGAGCGAGCAGTACTTC.

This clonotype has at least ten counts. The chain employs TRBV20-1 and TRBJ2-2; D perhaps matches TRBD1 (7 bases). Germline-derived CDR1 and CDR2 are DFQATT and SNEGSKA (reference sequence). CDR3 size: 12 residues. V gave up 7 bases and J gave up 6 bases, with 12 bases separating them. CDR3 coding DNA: TGCAGTGGACAGGGAGGTCCCGGGGAGCTGTTTTTT. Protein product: CSGQGGPGELFF.

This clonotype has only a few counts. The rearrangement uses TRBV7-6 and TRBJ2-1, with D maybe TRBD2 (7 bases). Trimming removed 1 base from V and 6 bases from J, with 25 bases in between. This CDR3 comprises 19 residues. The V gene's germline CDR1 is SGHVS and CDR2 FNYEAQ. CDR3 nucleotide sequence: TGTGCCAGCAGCTTAGTCAAAGTGGGAGGGGGTTTCCCCACCAATGAGCAGTTCTTC. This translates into CASSLVKVGGGFPTNEQFF.

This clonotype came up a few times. The CDR3 loop reads CANSGTGNSPLHF. In nucleotides, the CDR3 is TGTGCCAACTCCGGGACAGGGAACTCACCCCTCCACTTT. J is TRBJ1-6 and V is TRBV6-1; 9 bases are a match to TRBD1. The CDR3 has 13 amino acids. CDR1 and CDR2 from the germline V gene are MNHNS and SASEGT. The trim removed 10 bases at V and 10 bases at J, leaving 8 bases unmatched.

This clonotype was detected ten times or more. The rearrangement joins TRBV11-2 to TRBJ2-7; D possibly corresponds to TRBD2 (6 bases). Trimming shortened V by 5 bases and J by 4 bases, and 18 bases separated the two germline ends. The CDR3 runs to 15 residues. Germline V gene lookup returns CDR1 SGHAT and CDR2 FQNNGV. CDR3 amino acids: CASSANRDSPYEQYF. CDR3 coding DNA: TGTGCCAGCAGCGCCAACCGGGACTCCCCGTACGAGCAGTACTTC. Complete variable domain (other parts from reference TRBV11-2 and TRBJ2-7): EAGVAQSPRYKIIEKRQSVAFWCNPISGHATLYWYQQILGQGPKLLIQFQNNGVVDDSQLPKDRFSAERLKGVDSTLKIQPAKLEDSAVYLCASSANRDSPYEQYFGPGTRLTVT.

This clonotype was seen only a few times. The CDR3 is CASNLRPTGVSEQFF. CDR3 coding DNA: TGTGCCAGCAATCTAAGACCGACAGGGGTTTCTGAGCAGTTCTTC. This sequence joins TRBV6-1 and TRBJ2-1; 8 nucleotides agree with TRBD1. The germline V gene encodes CDR1 MNHNS and CDR2 SASEGT. Unmatched junction bases numbered 14, after V lost 7 bases and J lost 9 bases. The CDR3 spans 15 residues.

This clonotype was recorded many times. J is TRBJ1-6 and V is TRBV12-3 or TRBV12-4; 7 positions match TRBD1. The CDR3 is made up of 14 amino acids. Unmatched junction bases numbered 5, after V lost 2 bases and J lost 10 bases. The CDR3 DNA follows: TGTGCCAGCAGTTTAAGGCAGGGGGGCTCACCCCTCCACTTT. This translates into CASSLRQGGSPLHF.

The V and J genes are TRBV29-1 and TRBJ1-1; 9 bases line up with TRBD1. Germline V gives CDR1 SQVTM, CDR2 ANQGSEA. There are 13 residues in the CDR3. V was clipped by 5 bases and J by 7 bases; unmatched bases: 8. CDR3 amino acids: CSVLGQGSGEAFF. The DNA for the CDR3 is TGCAGCGTTTTAGGACAGGGGTCGGGTGAAGCTTTCTTT.